The 21 T cell receptor beta chains reported below all come from one sample, sequenced in a study of PD-L1 blockade in urothelial cancer. TCRdb keeps only in-frame clones here, not all; method: immunoSEQ multiplex PCR. The sample consists of about 30,000 clones, around 80% of them appearing once. The input for sequencing was PBMCs, taken around atezolizumab (anti-PD-L1) treatment. Receptor source: a man aged 50-60 years with urothelial cancer.

The V gene is TRBV5-1, the J gene TRBJ2-3; D not certain. Trimming cost V 0 bases and J 0 bases, with 8 bases left between them. The CDR3 is 15 amino acids. Germline V CDR1 and CDR2: SGHRS, YFSETQ. This CDR3 reads CASSLAQVSTDTQYF. CDR3 DNA sequence: TGCGCCAGCAGCTTGGCGCAGGTTAGCACAGATACGCAGTATTTT.

The J gene is TRBJ2-6, the V gene TRBV19; a possible D gene is TRBD1 (5 bases). CDR3 length: 15 amino acids. Germline CDR1 LNHDA, CDR2 SQIVND (reference sequence). V shed 7 bases and J shed 2 bases, with 12 bases lying between them. This CDR3 is CASTVRVTGANVLTF. The CDR3 DNA reads TGTGCCAGTACGGTCAGGGTGACTGGGGCCAACGTCCTGACTTTC.

The V call is TRBV15, the J call TRBJ2-2; D unresolved. With 0 bases removed from V and 0 bases from J, the gap between germline ends came to 5 bases. Germline V gene data show CDR1 as LNHNV and CDR2 as YYDKDF (reference sequence). The CDR3 totals 15 residues. CDR3 in amino acids: CATSRDRSNTGELFF. The DNA for the CDR3 is TGTGCCACCAGCAGAGACAGATCGAACACCGGGGAGCTGTTTTTT.

The chain couples TRBV5-6 to TRBJ2-7; 8 positions match TRBD2. Germline V gives CDR1 SGHDT, CDR2 YYEEEE. V lost 3 bases and J lost 2; bases outside the gene matches: 4. This CDR3 contains 14 residues. The CDR3 DNA follows: TGTGCCAGCAGCTCATCTAGCGGGCCCTACGAGCAGTACTTC. Amino acid sequence: CASSSSSGPYEQYF.

V and J are TRBV18 and TRBJ2-6; the D gene is possibly TRBD1 (5 bases). Trimming shortened V by 5 bases and J by 0 bases, and 11 bases separated the two germline ends. The CDR3 runs to 16 residues. Germline V CDR1 and CDR2: KGHSH, LQKENI. The CDR3 is CASSNDRLSGANVLTF. DNA of the CDR3: TGTGCCAGCTCAAACGACAGACTCTCTGGGGCCAACGTCCTGACTTTC.

V is TRBV10-1 and J is TRBJ1-1, with D possibly being TRBD1 (6 bases). V lost 5 bases, J lost 8 bases, and 15 bases lay in between. The CDR3 extends over 13 amino acids. From germline, CDR1 is WNHNN and CDR2 SYGVQD (reference sequence). The CDR3 reads CASSSIRTAEAFF. CDR3 nucleotides: TGCGCCAGCAGTTCAATTCGGACAGCCGAAGCTTTCTTT.

The chain combines TRBV19 with TRBJ2-1; 7 bases are a match to TRBD1. This CDR3 has 15 amino acids. Germline-derived CDR1 and CDR2 are LNHDA and SQIVND (reference sequence). Trimming removed 6 bases from V and 4 bases from J; junction bases left unmatched: 9. The CDR3 bases are TGTGCCAGTAGCGGCGTAGGGGGCTCTTACAATGAGCAGTTCTTC. Translating gives CASSGVGGSYNEQFF.

This chain uses TRBV7-2 with TRBJ1-2, with D perhaps matching TRBD1 (5 bases). The CDR3 loop spans 13 amino acids. Germline V lookup: CDR1 SGHTA, CDR2 FQGNSA. The V gene lost 3 bases and the J gene lost 7 bases, with 12 bases spanning the gap. CDR3 residues: CASSLLGLGGYTF. In DNA form, the CDR3 reads TGTGCCAGCAGCTTGCTGGGGCTTGGTGGCTACACCTTC.

The J gene is TRBJ2-4, the V gene TRBV9, with 8 bases lining up with TRBD1. V lost 4 bases and J lost 7; bases outside the gene matches: 10. Germline values: CDR1 SGDLS, CDR2 YYNGEE. The CDR3 contains 15 residues. CDR3 loop: CASSPQWQGANIQYF. The CDR3 region has the DNA TGTGCCAGCAGCCCACAGTGGCAGGGGGCTAACATTCAGTACTTC. The entire variable domain, with the rest obtained from reference TRBV9 and TRBJ2-4, is as follows: DSGVTQTPKHLITATGQRVTLRCSPRSGDLSVYWYQQSLDQGLQFLIQYYNGEERAKGNILERFSAQQFPDLHSELNLSSLELGDSALYFCASSPQWQGANIQYFGAGTRLSVL.

The chain combines TRBV11-1 with TRBJ2-3; weak D call: TRBD2 (5 bases). Germline CDR1 reads SGHAT; CDR2 reads FQDESV (reference sequence). With 2 bases removed from V and 0 bases from J, the gap between germline ends came to 12 bases. This CDR3 region has 16 residues. The CDR3 DNA is TGTGCCAGCAGCTTAATAGGAGGAACTAGCACAGATACGCAGTATTTT. This codes for CASSLIGGTSTDTQYF.

The J gene is TRBJ2-1, the V gene TRBV25-1; D might be TRBD2 (6 bases). V lost 3 bases and J 10 bases, leaving 16 bases between the germline ends. The germline gives CDR1 MGHDK, CDR2 SYGVNS. The CDR3 sequence is 14 residues long. CDR3 sequence (DNA): TGTGCCAGCAGTGAGCCGTGGAGGGATTCCGAGCAGTTCTTC. It translates to CASSEPWRDSEQFF. Full variable domain (remainder filled in from reference TRBV25-1 and TRBJ2-1): EADIYQTPRYLVIGTGKKITLECSQTMGHDKMYWYQQDPGMELHLIHYSYGVNSTEKGDLSSESTVSRIRTEHFPLTLESARPSHTSQYLCASSEPWRDSEQFFGPGTRLTVL.

The chain joins TRBV28 to TRBJ1-2, with TRBD1 as a possible D gene (6 bases). The germline V and J ends were trimmed by 6 bases and 4 bases, with 27 bases remaining between them. CDR1 MDHEN and CDR2 SYDVKM come from the germline V gene. The CDR3 is 18 amino acids. CDR3 nucleotide sequence: TGTGCCAGCAGCCCACCCCGGGGTCCGGGGGGCGCTATCTATGGCTACACCTTC. Its protein product is CASSPPRGPGGAIYGYTF.

V and J are TRBV4-1 and TRBJ1-2; tentatively, D is TRBD1 (5 bases). The V gene's germline CDR1 is MGHRA and CDR2 YSYEKL. Trimming left V 0 bases short and J 7 bases short, with 9 bases between. This CDR3 contains 13 residues. This CDR3 is CASSQEGASGYTF. The CDR3 coding sequence is TGCGCCAGCAGCCAAGAAGGGGCTTCTGGCTACACCTTC.

This clone was recorded once. This sequence joins TRBV7-8 and TRBJ1-2; 7 bases are shared with TRBD1. J gave up 8 bases and V 1 base, and 13 bases lay outside the gene matches. The germline CDR1 and CDR2 sequences are SGHVS and FQNEAQ. The CDR3 is 16 amino acids. For the CDR3, the DNA is TGTGCCAGCAGCTTAGGTCGGGCGACAGGGTCTGGGGGCTACACCTTC. Amino acid sequence: CASSLGRATGSGGYTF.

The CDR3, as DNA: TGTGCCAGCAGTGTAGCCGGCAATGAAAAACTGTTTTTT. Its translation: CASSVAGNEKLFF. The V call is TRBV6-4, the J call TRBJ1-4; D is undetermined. The CDR3 totals 13 residues. V lost 4 bases, J lost 5 bases, and 8 bases lay in between. Germline-derived CDR1 and CDR2 are MRHNA and SNTAGT.

The chain joins TRBV5-1 to TRBJ2-5, with D tentatively TRBD2 (5 bases). The CDR3 length is 14 residues. Deletions cut 2 bases from V and 1 base from J, with 9 bases between. Germline V CDR1 and CDR2: SGHRS, YFSETQ. The CDR3 sequence: CASSLGSGQETQYF. DNA for the CDR3: TGCGCCAGCAGCTTAGGCAGCGGCCAAGAGACCCAGTACTTC.

J is TRBJ2-2 and V is TRBV6-6, with D possibly matching TRBD2 (6 bases). Germline loops: CDR1 MNHNY, CDR2 SVGAGI (reference sequence). The CDR3 covers 15 residues. V was pared by 7 bases and J by 4 bases, with 16 bases between. This chain's CDR3 is CASIRSGPRTGELFF. The CDR3 nucleotides are TGTGCCAGCATTCGCAGCGGGCCTCGCACCGGGGAGCTGTTTTTT.

This rearrangement joins TRBV7-8 to TRBJ2-2; 10 bases are shared with TRBD2. The germline CDR1 and CDR2 sequences are SGHVS and FQNEAQ. Trimming cost V 5 bases and J 6 bases; bases outside gene matches: 9. This CDR3 spans 16 amino acids. The CDR3, as DNA: TGTGCCAGCAGCCCAAGCGGGAGGGCAGGTCCCGGGGAGCTGTTTTTT. Protein product: CASSPSGRAGPGELFF. The full variable domain, in which reference TRBV7-8 and TRBJ2-2 provide the parts outside the CDR3, is GAGVSQSPRYKVAKRGQDVALRCDPISGHVSLFWYQQALGQGPEFLTYFQNEAQLDKSGLPSDRFFAERPEGSVSTLKIQRTQQEDSAVYLCASSPSGRAGPGELFFGEGSRLTVL.

The rearrangement uses TRBV6-5 and TRBJ1-1; D ambiguous. CDR1 MNHEY and CDR2 SVGAGI come from the germline V gene. The germline V and J ends were trimmed by 10 bases and 1 base, with 10 bases remaining between them. The CDR3 is made up of 12 amino acids. CDR3 in amino acids: CATSGWNTEAFF. The CDR3 DNA follows: TGTGCCACCTCGGGTTGGAACACTGAAGCTTTCTTT.

The chain is built from TRBV11-2 and TRBJ1-1, with unresolved D. V lost 3 bases and J lost 12, with 11 bases in between. The germline CDR1 and CDR2 sequences are SGHAT and FQNNGV. The CDR3 length is 11 residues. The CDR3 coding sequence is TGTGCCAGCAGCTTCGGCAGGAAGCCTTTCTTT. It encodes CASSFGRKPFF.

The J gene is TRBJ1-4, the V gene TRBV18, with D maybe TRBD1 (5 bases). This CDR3 is built from 16 residues. Looked up from germline, CDR1 is KGHSH and CDR2 is LQKENI. V lost 3 bases, J lost 1 base, and 12 bases lay in between. DNA for the CDR3: TGTGCCAGCTCACCCGGACACGTTCAAACTAATGAAAAACTGTTTTTT. Amino acids: CASSPGHVQTNEKLFF. The full variable domain, its missing parts supplied by reference TRBV18 and TRBJ1-4, is NAGVMQNPRHLVRRRGQEARLRCSPMKGHSHVYWYRQLPEEGLKFMVYLQKENIIDESGMPKERFSAEFPKEGPSILRIQQVVRGDSAAYFCASSPGHVQTNEKLFFGSGTQLSVL.